The 15 T cell receptor beta chains below were found in one sample sequenced in a study of T cell responses to AZD1222 COVID-19 vaccine. Clones were sequenced by immunoSEQ multiplex PCR, and TCRdb holds only the in-frame ones, with some missing. The table records 95,000 to 150,000 clones, over 80% of them present only once. The sequenced sample was peripheral blood, obtained on day 0 of AZD1222 vaccination. The receptor set was obtained from an adult in good health.

Only a few counts were recorded for this clone. V and J are TRBV7-8 and TRBJ2-1; weak D call: TRBD2 (5 bases). Per the germline V gene, CDR1 is SGHVS and CDR2 is FQNEAQ. The CDR3 has 16 amino acids. V lost 4 bases and J 4 bases, leaving 17 bases between the germline ends. CDR3: CASSSFRGVVYNEQFF. As DNA, the CDR3 is TGTGCCAGCAGCTCCTTCCGGGGTGTGGTATACAATGAGCAGTTCTTC.

The chain is built from TRBV7-2 and TRBJ1-1; D uncertain. The germline V and J ends were trimmed by 1 base and 8 bases, with 5 bases remaining between them. The CDR3 spans 11 residues. Germline lookup yields CDR1 SGHTA and CDR2 FQGNSA. CDR3 DNA sequence: TGTGCCAGCAGCTTAGTTCGGGAAGCTTTCTTT. Translated: CASSLVREAFF.

In this sample, this clone turned up a few times. J is TRBJ1-2 and V is TRBV9; 9 bases align to TRBD1. The ends lost 4 bases at V and 6 bases at J; junction bases unmatched: 7. This CDR3 is built from 14 residues. CDR1 and CDR2 from the germline V gene are SGDLS and YYNGEE. The CDR3 loop reads CASSPTGGSHGYTF. DNA of the CDR3: TGTGCCAGCAGCCCGACAGGGGGTAGTCATGGCTACACCTTC. The whole variable domain, remainder taken from reference TRBV9 and TRBJ1-2, is DSGVTQTPKHLITATGQRVTLRCSPRSGDLSVYWYQQSLDQGLQFLIQYYNGEERAKGNILERFSAQQFPDLHSELNLSSLELGDSALYFCASSPTGGSHGYTFGSGTRLTVV.

The chain combines TRBV2 with TRBJ2-1; a weak D match, TRBD2 (6 bases). The CDR3 loop spans 12 amino acids. Germline loops: CDR1 SNHLY, CDR2 FYNNEI. V lost 4 bases, J lost 6 bases, and 7 bases lay in between. CDR3 sequence reads: CASSGLVNEQFF. The CDR3 DNA sequence: TGTGCCAGCAGTGGACTAGTCAATGAGCAGTTCTTC.

The chain uses TRBV7-2 and TRBJ2-3; no definite D call. Trimming took 0 bases from V and 1 from J, leaving 8 bases between them. Germline V gene lookup returns CDR1 SGHTA and CDR2 FQGNSA. The CDR3 totals 15 residues. The CDR3 loop is CASSLALVGTDTQYF. Here the CDR3 DNA reads TGTGCCAGCAGCTTAGCTCTAGTGGGCACAGATACGCAGTATTTT.

Remarks on this clone: The sample holds other DNA sequences that translate to the same CDR3. The chain couples TRBV12-3 or TRBV12-4 to TRBJ1-1; D remains ambiguous. The germline V and J ends were trimmed by 1 base and 1 base, with 4 bases remaining between them. This CDR3 has 13 amino acids. CDR3 sequence reads: CASSLGGNTEAFF. The CDR3 DNA reads TGTGCCAGCAGTTTAGGGGGGAACACTGAAGCTTTCTTT.

This chain joins TRBV15 and TRBJ2-5, with D maybe TRBD1 (5 bases). The germline CDR1 and CDR2 sequences are LNHNV and YYDKDF (reference sequence). This CDR3 spans 13 amino acids. Trimming stripped 0 bases from V and 5 bases from J, with 7 bases between. CDR3 in amino acids: CATSRDRVETQYF. CDR3 bases: TGTGCCACCAGCAGAGACAGGGTTGAGACCCAGTACTTC.

This chain links TRBV3-1 (or the pseudogene TRBV3-2) with TRBJ2-7; D may match TRBD1 or TRBD2 (6 bases each). Germline V lookup: CDR1 LGHDT, CDR2 YNNKEL (reference sequence). Trimming removed 4 bases from V and 4 bases from J, with 17 bases in between. The CDR3 is 15 amino acids. The CDR3 loop reads CASSPRGGIAYEQYF. CDR3 nucleotides: TGTGCCAGCAGCCCAAGAGGGGGGATCGCATACGAGCAGTACTTC.

The chain carries TRBV11-2 and TRBJ1-2; tentatively, D is TRBD1 (6 bases). Per germline, CDR1 SGHAT and CDR2 FQNNGV. Trimming took 5 bases from V and 3 from J, leaving 13 bases between them. The length of the CDR3 is 14 residues. The CDR3 region has the DNA TGTGCCAGCAGCCAGGACAGCTACTACTATGGCTACACCTTC. It is translated as CASSQDSYYYGYTF. Drawing the rest from reference TRBV11-2 and TRBJ1-2, the complete variable domain is EAGVAQSPRYKIIEKRQSVAFWCNPISGHATLYWYQQILGQGPKLLIQFQNNGVVDDSQLPKDRFSAERLKGVDSTLKIQPAKLEDSAVYLCASSQDSYYYGYTFGSGTRLTVV.

The chain combines TRBV29-1 with TRBJ1-1; D might be TRBD1 (6 bases). Germline V gene lookup returns CDR1 SQVTM and CDR2 ANQGSEA. The CDR3 is made up of 16 amino acids. Trimming left V 0 bases short and J 1 base short, with 15 bases between. This CDR3 is CSVEDQGLRENTEAFF. CDR3 DNA: TGCAGCGTTGAAGATCAGGGGCTGAGAGAGAACACTGAAGCTTTCTTT. The whole variable domain, filled in from reference TRBV29-1 and TRBJ1-1, reads SAVISQKPSRDICQRGTSLTIQCQVDSQVTMMFWYRQQPGQSLTLIATANQGSEATYESGFVIDKFPISRPNLTFSTLTVSNMSPEDSSIYLCSVEDQGLRENTEAFFGQGTRLTVV.

In this sample, this clone turned up once. This chain connects TRBV9 to TRBJ2-1; D gene uncertain. V lost 3 bases and J 15 bases, leaving 22 bases between the germline ends. CDR3 size: 14 residues. The germline V gene encodes CDR1 SGDLS and CDR2 YYNGEE. The CDR3 loop reads CASSGRPASDRLFF. CDR3 bases: TGTGCCAGCAGCGGCCGGCCGGCCAGTGACCGATTGTTCTTC. The whole variable domain, remainder taken from reference TRBV9 and TRBJ2-1, is DSGVTQTPKHLITATGQRVTLRCSPRSGDLSVYWYQQSLDQGLQFLIQYYNGEERAKGNILERFSAQQFPDLHSELNLSSLELGDSALYFCASSGRPASDRLFFGPGTRLTVL.

This sequence joins TRBV6-5 and TRBJ1-5; TRBD1 matches at 8 bases. The trim removed 2 bases at V and 6 bases at J, leaving 6 bases unmatched. Germline values: CDR1 MNHEY, CDR2 SVGAGI. The CDR3 totals 15 residues. CDR3 DNA sequence: TGTGCCAGCAGTTACGACGCAGGGGGCTCTCAGCCCCAGCATTTT. This sequence encodes CASSYDAGGSQPQHF.

The sample holds one count of this clone. This chain uses TRBV24-1 with TRBJ2-1, with 9 nucleotides matching TRBD2. CDR1 and CDR2 from the germline V gene are KGHDR and SFDVKD. The junction had 6 bases not matched to a gene; V was cut back by 2 bases and J by 5 bases. CDR3 size: 16 residues. The CDR3 nucleotides read TGTGCCACCAGTGATTCGGCGCGGGGGGGGCACAATGAGCAGTTCTTC. Its translation: CATSDSARGGHNEQFF.

The rearrangement joins TRBV5-4 to TRBJ2-7; TRBD1 agrees at 7 bases. This CDR3 is built from 14 residues. J lost 0 bases, V lost 2 bases, and 2 bases had no gene match. Germline V gene lookup returns CDR1 SGHNT and CDR2 YYREEE (reference sequence). This CDR3 is CASSFGTASYEQYF. The DNA of the CDR3 is TGTGCCAGCAGCTTCGGGACAGCCTCCTACGAGCAGTACTTC.

The chain's CDR3 is CASRRESGELFF. The CDR3 coding sequence is TGTGCCAGCAGGCGGGAGTCCGGGGAGCTGTTTTTT. V gene TRBV28 combines with J gene TRBJ2-2; 7 bases map to TRBD2. J lost 6 bases, V lost 6 bases, and 1 base had no gene match. This CDR3 is 12 amino acids long. Germline lookup yields CDR1 MDHEN and CDR2 SYDVKM.